A selection of T cell receptor beta chains follows, all from one sample in a study of cytomegalovirus exposure and HLA in healthy donors. Some clones are missing from TCRdb's copy, which holds only in-frame ones; the method was immunoSEQ multiplex PCR. This sample has approximately 75,000 clones, with around 82% found just once. Sequenced sample: PBMCs. These receptors were obtained from a male donor in good health and CMV-seronegative. CDR3s include the opening cysteine and the closing phenylalanine or tryptophan. Fields, in order: D gene, V gene, clone size, J gene, CDR3 DNA, CDR3 protein. A D gene is named only where the DNA matches it firmly. Only some rows state a clone size, as once, few, many or a class for expanded clones.

D gene: -; V gene: TRBV21-1; clone size: -; J gene: TRBJ1-2; CDR3 DNA: TGTGCCAGCACCACCCCTAGCAAGAACGATAACTATGGCTACACCTTC; CDR3 protein: CASTTPSKNDNYGYTF
D gene: TRBD2; V gene: TRBV11-2; clone size: -; J gene: TRBJ2-1; CDR3 DNA: TGTGCCAGCAGCTGGAGTGGGAGGGCATCCACTGAGCAGTTCTTC; CDR3 protein: CASSWSGRASTEQFF
D gene: TRBD1; V gene: TRBV28; clone size: -; J gene: TRBJ2-3; CDR3 DNA: TGTGCCAGCAGTCCCCGTCGGAGGGGCAGGGGGCTGGGGGCGCAGTATTTT; CDR3 protein: CASSPRRRGRGLGAQYF
D gene: -; V gene: TRBV5-1; clone size: -; J gene: TRBJ2-3; CDR3 DNA: TGCGCCAGCAGCGCCGACTACACTAGCACAGATACGCAGTATTTT; CDR3 protein: CASSADYTSTDTQYF
D gene: -; V gene: TRBV19; clone size: few; J gene: TRBJ2-3; CDR3 DNA: TGTGCCAGTAGTACTCCTAGGACTAGCACAGATACGCAGTATTTT; CDR3 protein: CASSTPRTSTDTQYF
D gene: -; V gene: TRBV11-2; clone size: few; J gene: TRBJ2-5; CDR3 DNA: TGTGCCAGCAGCTATAACTCCGTAGAGACCCAGTACTTC; CDR3 protein: CASSYNSVETQYF
D gene: TRBD2; V gene: TRBV7-3; clone size: -; J gene: TRBJ2-1; CDR3 DNA: TGTGCCAGCAGCCCCTACACTAGCGGGAGGCTTACTCCGCAGTTCTTC; CDR3 protein: CASSPYTSGRLTPQFF
D gene: -; V gene: TRBV6-1; clone size: -; J gene: TRBJ1-1; CDR3 DNA: TGTGCCAGCAGGCTAGAGTCGGCTTTCTTT; CDR3 protein: CASRLESAFF
D gene: -; V gene: TRBV6-5; clone size: few; J gene: TRBJ1-1; CDR3 DNA: TGTGCCAGCAGTTACTCAGCTCGGCGACAGGCCGAGCTGTTCTTT; CDR3 protein: CASSYSARRQAELFF
D gene: -; V gene: TRBV30; clone size: -; J gene: TRBJ1-5; CDR3 DNA: TGTGCCTGGAGTGTACATGGTCCTAGGAGCAATCAGCCCCAGAATTTT; CDR3 protein: CAWSVHGPRSNQPQNF
D gene: -; V gene: TRBV9; clone size: -; J gene: TRBJ2-5; CDR3 DNA: TGTGCCAGCAGCCCTCGGACAGAACAAGAGACCCAGTACTTC; CDR3 protein: CASSPRTEQETQYF
D gene: -; V gene: TRBV6-6; clone size: -; J gene: TRBJ2-7; CDR3 DNA: TGTGCCAGCACGCCGGCAGGAGGTTCCGAGCAGTACTTC; CDR3 protein: CASTPAGGSEQYF
D gene: -; V gene: TRBV9; clone size: -; J gene: TRBJ2-7; CDR3 DNA: TGTGCCAGCAGTGAGGGACTGCCGAGCTCCTACGAGCAGTACTTC; CDR3 protein: CASSEGLPSSYEQYF
D gene: -; V gene: TRBV7-9; clone size: once; J gene: TRBJ2-2; CDR3 DNA: TGTGCCAGCAGCTTGCCGAGGACAGAGATGAACACCGGGGAGCTGTTTTTT; CDR3 protein: CASSLPRTEMNTGELFF
D gene: TRBD2; V gene: TRBV6-6; clone size: -; J gene: TRBJ2-1; CDR3 DNA: TGTGCCAGCAGTTCCGGACTAGCGGGTTCCTACAATGAGCAGTTCTTC; CDR3 protein: CASSSGLAGSYNEQFF
D gene: TRBD1; V gene: TRBV7-7; clone size: -; J gene: TRBJ2-6; CDR3 DNA: TGTGCTAGCAGCATTCAACAGGGGGCTGGGGCCAACGTCCTGACTTTC; CDR3 protein: CASSIQQGAGANVLTF
D gene: -; V gene: TRBV6-1; clone size: -; J gene: TRBJ2-7; CDR3 DNA: TGTGCCAGCAGTGTTGCTCAATCAACAGGGTTGAGGGAGCAGTACTTC; CDR3 protein: CASSVAQSTGLREQYF
D gene: TRBD1; V gene: TRBV5-4; clone size: -; J gene: TRBJ2-6; CDR3 DNA: TGTGCCAGCAGACGACAGGGAGTCTCTGGGGCCAACGTCCTGACTTTC; CDR3 protein: CASRRQGVSGANVLTF
D gene: TRBD2; V gene: TRBV5-1; clone size: -; J gene: TRBJ2-3; CDR3 DNA: TGCGCCACCAGGGTTGCGGGGGGGTCAGATACGCAGTATTTT; CDR3 protein: CATRVAGGSDTQYF
D gene: TRBD1; V gene: TRBV4-1; clone size: few; J gene: TRBJ2-1; CDR3 DNA: TGCGCCAGCAGCCAAGGGGTCACAGGGGTCGATGAGCAGTTCTTC; CDR3 protein: CASSQGVTGVDEQFF
D gene: -; V gene: TRBV21-1; clone size: -; J gene: TRBJ1-2; CDR3 DNA: TGTGCCAGCACCAACAGGCAGTGGGGCTACACCTTC; CDR3 protein: CASTNRQWGYTF